One sample yielded the 30 T cell receptor beta chains listed below, sequenced in a study of blood T cell repertoires in COVID-19. Here immunoSEQ multiplex PCR was the method, and the copy in TCRdb shows in-frame clones only, minus some. The sample holds 250,000 or so clones, around 90% seen once. Sequencing used PBMCs or T cells enriched from blood (not recorded which). The receptors originated from a young woman with acute COVID-19.

V and J are TRBV2 and TRBJ1-3; D gene ambiguous. The CDR3 sequence is 14 residues long. V was trimmed by 4 bases and J by 0 bases, leaving 7 bases between them. CDR1 is SNHLY, CDR2 FYNNEI, per germline. The CDR3 protein is CASSGLISGNTIYF. The CDR3 bases are TGTGCCAGCAGTGGACTGATCTCTGGAAACACCATATATTTT.

V usage is TRBV12-5 and J usage is TRBJ1-5, with D unresolved. Trimming removed 6 bases at V and 3 bases at J, with 3 bases between. Looked up from germline, CDR1 is LGHNT and CDR2 is FRNRAP. CDR3 length equals 11 residues. In DNA form, the CDR3 reads TGTGCTAGTGGCTTCAATCAGCCCCAGCATTTT. Protein sequence: CASGFNQPQHF.

The chain has TRBV20-1 and TRBJ1-2, with 7 bases aligning to TRBD1. Losses at the gene ends were 5 bases for V and 7 bases for J; bases not matched to a gene: 4. CDR1 DFQATT and CDR2 SNEGSKA come from the germline V gene (reference sequence). CDR3 length: 11 amino acids. This CDR3 is CSARDSSGYTF. CDR3 nucleotides: TGCAGTGCTCGGGACAGCTCTGGCTACACCTTC.

The chain combines TRBV14 with TRBJ1-2, with 7 bases fitting TRBD1. Germline V CDR1 and CDR2: SGHDN, FVKESK. CDR3 length equals 17 residues. The J segment lost 5 bases and the V segment lost 5 bases, leaving 17 bases of the junction unmatched. The CDR3 protein is CASSTMEGLPGGYGYTF. As DNA, the CDR3 is TGTGCCAGCAGCACAATGGAGGGACTCCCAGGGGGATATGGCTACACCTTC.

The chain recombines TRBV29-1 with TRBJ1-1; D remains unclear. The CDR3 runs to 14 residues. Looked up from germline, CDR1 is SQVTM and CDR2 is ANQGSEA. Deletions cut 4 bases from V and 1 base from J, with 13 bases between. For the CDR3, the DNA is TGCAGCGTTGTGCCCAGGCTTTCGAACACTGAAGCTTTCTTT. It codes for CSVVPRLSNTEAFF.

The rearrangement joins TRBV7-9 to TRBJ1-2; D is undetermined. CDR1 SEHNR and CDR2 FQNEAQ come from the germline V gene (reference sequence). The CDR3 totals 16 residues. Trimming stripped 0 bases from V and 8 bases from J, with 19 bases between. The CDR3, as DNA: TGTGCCAGCAGCTTAGCGCGTGAAGCCGCCGTCCTGGGCTACACCTTC. It is translated as CASSLAREAAVLGYTF.

The V call is TRBV11-2, the J call TRBJ2-5; 14 positions agree with TRBD2. The V gene end was trimmed by 3 bases and the J gene end by 4 bases; junction bases not matched to a gene: 10. There are 18 residues in the CDR3. Per the germline V gene, CDR1 is SGHAT and CDR2 is FQNNGV. The CDR3: CASSLTSGGAEDGETQYF. The CDR3 DNA sequence: TGTGCCAGCAGCTTGACTAGCGGGGGGGCGGAGGATGGAGAGACCCAGTACTTC.

This rearrangement joins TRBV29-1 to TRBJ1-2, with 11 bases that match TRBD1. The CDR3 is 13 residues long. Losses at the gene ends were 4 bases for V and 7 bases for J; bases not matched to a gene: 5. The germline CDR1 and CDR2 sequences are SQVTM and ANQGSEA. The CDR3 loop reads CSVGGQGERGYTF. The CDR3 coding sequence is TGCAGCGTTGGGGGACAGGGGGAGCGTGGCTACACCTTC. Together with reference TRBV29-1 and TRBJ1-2, the CDR3 gives the full variable domain: SAVISQKPSRDICQRGTSLTIQCQVDSQVTMMFWYRQQPGQSLTLIATANQGSEATYESGFVIDKFPISRPNLTFSTLTVSNMSPEDSSIYLCSVGGQGERGYTFGSGTRLTVV.

The V gene is TRBV12-3 or TRBV12-4, the J gene TRBJ1-2; the D is unclear. This CDR3 comprises 12 residues. V shed 3 bases and J shed 4 bases, with 6 bases lying between them. CDR3 in DNA: TGTGCCAGCAGTTTGGTAGCCTATGGCTACACCTTC. Protein sequence: CASSLVAYGYTF.

The V gene is TRBV5-5, the J gene TRBJ1-5, with 8 positions matching TRBD1. CDR1 and CDR2 (germline): SGHKS, YYEKEE (reference sequence). V lost 4 bases and J lost 3; bases outside the gene matches: 6. The CDR3 runs to 15 residues. The CDR3 DNA is TGTGCCAGCAGCCCCGGGACAGGTCTCAATCAGCCCCAGCATTTT. It encodes CASSPGTGLNQPQHF.

The chain uses TRBV19 and TRBJ2-1, with 15 bases that match TRBD2. Germline V CDR1 and CDR2: LNHDA, SQIVND (reference sequence). The CDR3 sequence is 16 residues long. The trim removed 4 bases at V and 6 bases at J, leaving 4 bases unmatched. The DNA for the CDR3 is TGTGCCAGTAGTACAGGACTAGCGGGGGGGGTCAATGAGCAGTTCTTC. Translated: CASSTGLAGGVNEQFF.

The chain links TRBV2 to TRBJ1-4; D perhaps matches TRBD1 (6 bases). V was trimmed by 5 bases and J by 0 bases, leaving 10 bases between them. The V gene's germline CDR1 is SNHLY and CDR2 FYNNEI. The CDR3 has 15 amino acids. This CDR3 is CASSWDTPTNEKLFF. CDR3 sequence (DNA): TGTGCCAGCAGTTGGGACACACCAACTAATGAAAAACTGTTTTTT.

V is TRBV4-1 and J is TRBJ1-1, with 7 bases identical to TRBD1. Per germline, CDR1 MGHRA and CDR2 YSYEKL. Trimming took 3 bases from V and 4 from J; bases not matched to a gene: 2. The CDR3 contains 13 residues. CDR3 sequence reads: CASSHTGVTEAFF. CDR3 in DNA: TGCGCCAGCAGCCACACAGGGGTCACTGAAGCTTTCTTT.

This chain's CDR3 is CASSIAHYSNQPQHF. The CDR3, as DNA: TGTGCCAGTAGTATTGCACACTATAGCAATCAGCCCCAGCATTTT. The chain employs TRBV19 and TRBJ1-5; D not certain. V gave up 3 bases and J gave up 0 bases, with 9 bases separating them. The CDR3 is 15 amino acids. Germline values: CDR1 LNHDA, CDR2 SQIVND (reference sequence).

In this sample, this clone turned up once. The V call is TRBV7-8, the J call TRBJ1-1, with D tentatively TRBD1 (6 bases). This CDR3 has 16 residues. CDR1 and CDR2 from the germline V gene are SGHVS and FQNEAQ. Between the trimmed V and J ends, which lost 8 bases and 0 bases, there was a span of 19 bases. CDR3 region: CASLYGRGSLNTEAFF. The CDR3 DNA reads TGTGCCAGCCTTTACGGGAGGGGGAGCTTGAACACTGAAGCTTTCTTT.

This clone has only a few counts. V usage is TRBV7-9 and J usage is TRBJ2-2; the D gene is possibly TRBD1 (5 bases). Trimming took 5 bases from V and 7 from J, leaving 11 bases between them. From germline, CDR1 is SEHNR and CDR2 FQNEAQ (reference sequence). The CDR3 runs to 13 residues. CDR3: CASSAGLGGELFF. As DNA, the CDR3 is TGTGCCAGCAGCGCAGGGTTGGGCGGGGAGCTGTTTTTT. The full variable domain, completed using reference TRBV7-9 and TRBJ2-2, is DTGVSQNPRHKITKRGQNVTFRCDPISEHNRLYWYRQTLGQGPEFLTYFQNEAQLEKSRLLSDRFSAERPKGSFSTLEIQRTEQGDSAMYLCASSAGLGGELFFGEGSRLTVL.

The gene calls are TRBV7-9 and TRBJ1-6, with 7 bases that match TRBD1. CDR1 SEHNR and CDR2 FQNEAQ come from the germline V gene (reference sequence). J lost 5 bases, V lost 11 bases, and 15 bases had no gene match. This CDR3 is built from 16 residues. CDR3 DNA sequence: TGTGCCGCTCACCACCCCGGGACAGAGAATAATTCACCCCTCCACTTT. It translates to CAAHHPGTENNSPLHF.

The chain combines TRBV7-9 with TRBJ2-5, with TRBD2 identical over 7 bases. Germline V gives CDR1 SEHNR, CDR2 FQNEAQ (reference sequence). V trimming: 0 bases; J trimming: 5 bases; junction bases outside the gene matches: 6. CDR3 length: 15 amino acids. The chain's CDR3 is CASSLAGGGRETQYF. The CDR3 bases are TGTGCCAGCAGCTTAGCTGGCGGGGGAAGGGAGACCCAGTACTTC.

The chain couples TRBV6-5 to TRBJ1-2; a weak D match, TRBD1 (5 bases). Germline CDR1 reads MNHEY; CDR2 reads SVGAGI. The V and J ends lost 5 bases and 1 base respectively, with 14 bases between them. The CDR3 consists of 15 residues. This CDR3 reads CASSQWGGNNYGYTF. The CDR3 region has the DNA TGTGCCAGCAGTCAATGGGGCGGGAATAACTATGGCTACACCTTC.

This chain uses TRBV19 with TRBJ1-6, with 9 bases that match TRBD1. V was pared by 5 bases and J by 6 bases, with 8 bases of the junction left unmatched. The CDR3 length is 16 residues. Germline CDR1 is LNHDA and CDR2 is SQIVND (reference sequence). DNA of the CDR3: TGTGCCAGTAGTTCCGGGACAGGGATGACTAATTCACCCCTCCACTTT. Its protein product is CASSSGTGMTNSPLHF.

The rearrangement links TRBV20-1 to TRBJ2-3; TRBD2 aligns across 8 bases. J gave up 2 bases and V 3 bases, and 7 bases lay outside the gene matches. The CDR3 totals 15 residues. Germline CDR1 and CDR2: DFQATT and SNEGSKA (reference sequence). In DNA form, the CDR3 reads TGCAGTGCTAGTAGGGCTAGCGGGCTCACAGATACGCAGTATTTT. This encodes CSASRASGLTDTQYF.

J is TRBJ1-2 and V is TRBV7-2, with 10 positions matching TRBD1. This CDR3 spans 14 amino acids. CDR1 and CDR2 (germline): SGHTA, FQGNSA. J gave up 6 bases and V 5 bases, and 6 bases lay outside the gene matches. CDR3 DNA: TGTGCCAGCAGCAGCCGGGACAGGGGACATGGCTACACCTTC. It yields the protein CASSSRDRGHGYTF.

This chain connects TRBV27 to TRBJ1-1, with 9 bases that match TRBD1. The germline V gene encodes CDR1 MNHEY and CDR2 SMNVEV (reference sequence). CDR3 length equals 16 residues. V trimming: 0 bases; J trimming: 10 bases; junction bases outside the gene matches: 12. Written as DNA, the CDR3 is TGTGCCAGCAGTTTATCTTTTGGGACAGGGCTAGAAGGAGCTTTCTTT. Translation: CASSLSFGTGLEGAFF.

The rearrangement joins TRBV18 to TRBJ2-3; 8 bases are shared with TRBD1. V shed 3 bases, J shed 2 bases, and the junction held 4 bases outside the gene matches. Per the germline V gene, CDR1 is KGHSH and CDR2 is LQKENI. The CDR3 length is 15 residues. The CDR3 DNA sequence: TGTGCCAGCTCACCGGGGACAGGTGACACAGATACGCAGTATTTT. Encoded protein: CASSPGTGDTDTQYF.

The chain is built from TRBV30 and TRBJ1-2; a possible D gene is TRBD1 (5 bases). This CDR3 spans 14 amino acids. Germline lookup yields CDR1 GTSNPN and CDR2 SVGIG (reference sequence). The ends were cut back, 3 bases at V and 8 bases at J, with 19 bases in the middle. CDR3 bases: TGTGCCTGGAGGTGGGGCGACGATTCTGGCGGCTACACCTTC. Protein: CAWRWGDDSGGYTF.

The rearrangement joins TRBV10-3 to TRBJ2-3; tentatively, D is TRBD1 (6 bases). The germline CDR1 and CDR2 sequences are ENHRY and SYGVKD. CDR3 length: 16 amino acids. The germline V and J ends were trimmed by 2 bases and 1 base, with 13 bases remaining between them. CDR3 nucleotide sequence: TGTGCCATCAGTGAGGGCGGTGGGGGCGGCACAGATACGCAGTATTTT. As protein: CAISEGGGGGTDTQYF.

The V gene is TRBV19, the J gene TRBJ1-5; possible D gene TRBD1, 5 bases. V dropped 0 bases and J dropped 4 bases, with 13 bases sitting between them. CDR3 length: 16 amino acids. Germline V lookup: CDR1 LNHDA, CDR2 SQIVND (reference sequence). The CDR3 loop is CASSIEGAVWNQPQHF. CDR3 nucleotides: TGTGCCAGTAGTATAGAAGGGGCGGTATGGAATCAGCCCCAGCATTTT.

The chain recombines TRBV19 with TRBJ2-1; 8 bases agree with TRBD2. Germline trimming cut 5 bases from V and 4 bases from J; bases unmatched to any gene: 7. CDR1 is LNHDA and CDR2 is SQIVND in the germline V gene (reference sequence). This CDR3 is 15 amino acids long. Here the CDR3 reads CASSQAAGDYNEQFF. Written as DNA, the CDR3 is TGTGCCAGTAGTCAGGCAGCGGGGGATTACAATGAGCAGTTCTTC.

This chain connects TRBV6-1 to TRBJ1-1, with D possibly TRBD1 on 5 matching bases. This CDR3 spans 17 amino acids. Germline V lookup: CDR1 MNHNS, CDR2 SASEGT. The V end was cut by 3 bases, the J end by 4 bases, with 21 bases between. The CDR3 DNA is TGTGCCAGCAGTGATTTTTGGGGCCTGTCCGACAGCACTGAAGCTTTCTTT. Protein sequence: CASSDFWGLSDSTEAFF.

The gene calls are TRBV3-1 (or the pseudogene TRBV3-2) and TRBJ1-4; no clear D gene. The CDR3 loop spans 15 amino acids. Germline V lookup: CDR1 LGHDT, CDR2 YNNKEL (reference sequence). V lost 1 base to trimming and J lost 3 bases, with 9 bases between them. The CDR3 protein is CASSQGAGANEKLFF. In DNA, the CDR3 is TGTGCCAGCAGCCAAGGGGCGGGAGCTAATGAAAAACTGTTTTTT.